One TCR beta chain is described in this entry. Antigen unknown. The record originates from a study of human T cells and chemical hapten exposure. Findings of the study overall: Patch test score showed a positive correlation with PT1 expanded TCR counts. Clustering by CDR3 similarity yielded significantly more large clusters from expanded TCRs than controls.

The CDR3 contains 10 residues. V was pared by 5 bases and J by 11 bases, with 7 bases between. The time point denotes: patch test 2, 6 weeks after DPC sensitization. Treatment defined: therapeutic diphenylcyclopropenone sensitization with weekly scalp DPC. Unique molecular identifiers were attached to individual cDNA molecules within the library. TCRdb reprocessed the RACE reads with MiXCR, giving one entry per CDR3 protein. The data hold a few hundred thousand distinct CDR3 sequences, with about 6% observed a single time. The rearrangement uses TRBV12-3 or TRBV12-4 and TRBJ2-1; the D is unclear. The TCR was taken from a woman aged 18-30 years with alopecia areata. Some clones in this sample may be carry-over from other donors' samples. The material was whole blood, obtained in connection with sensitization to the hapten diphenylcyclopropenone (DPC). CDR3 protein: CASSGSQQFF. DNA of the CDR3: TGTGCCAGCAGTGGATCCCAGCAGTTCTTC.